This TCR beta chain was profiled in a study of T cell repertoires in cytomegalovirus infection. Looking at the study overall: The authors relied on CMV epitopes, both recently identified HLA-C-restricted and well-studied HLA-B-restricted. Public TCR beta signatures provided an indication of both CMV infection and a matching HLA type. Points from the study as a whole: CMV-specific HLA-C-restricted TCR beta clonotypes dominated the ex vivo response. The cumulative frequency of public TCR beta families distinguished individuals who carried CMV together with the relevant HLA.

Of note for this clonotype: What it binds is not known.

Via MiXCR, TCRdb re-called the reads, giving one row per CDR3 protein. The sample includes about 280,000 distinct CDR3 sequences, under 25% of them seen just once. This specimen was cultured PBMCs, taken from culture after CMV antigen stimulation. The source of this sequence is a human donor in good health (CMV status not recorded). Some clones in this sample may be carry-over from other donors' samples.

The CDR3 coding sequence is TGCGCCAGCAGCCTTACAGCGGGGGCCTCCTTCTCTGGGGCCAACGTCCTGACTTTC. Translated: CASSLTAGASFSGANVLTF. This sequence joins TRBV5-1 and TRBJ2-6; 8 nucleotides match TRBD2. Germline V lookup: CDR1 SGHRS, CDR2 YFSETQ. The V gene end was trimmed by 4 bases and the J gene end by 0 bases; junction bases not matched to a gene: 12. This CDR3 comprises 19 residues. Together with reference TRBV5-1 and TRBJ2-6, the CDR3 gives the full variable domain: KAGVTQTPRYLIKTRGQQVTLSCSPISGHRSVSWYQQTPGQGLQFLFEYFSETQRNKGNFPGRFSGRQFSNSRSEMNVSTLELGDSALYLCASSLTAGASFSGANVLTFGAGSRLTVL.